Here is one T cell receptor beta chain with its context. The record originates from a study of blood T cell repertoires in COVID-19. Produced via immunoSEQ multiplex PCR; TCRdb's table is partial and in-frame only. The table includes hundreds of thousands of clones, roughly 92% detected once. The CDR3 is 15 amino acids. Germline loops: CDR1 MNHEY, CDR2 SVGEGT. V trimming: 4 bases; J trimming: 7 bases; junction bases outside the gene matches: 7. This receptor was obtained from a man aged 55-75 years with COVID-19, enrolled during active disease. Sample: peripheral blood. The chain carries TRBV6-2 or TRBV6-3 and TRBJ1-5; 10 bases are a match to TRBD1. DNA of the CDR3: TGTGCCAGCAGTTCCCCCGGGACAGGGGTGCAGCCCCAGCATTTT. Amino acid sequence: CASSSPGTGVQPQHF.